This T cell receptor beta chain was observed in a study of cytomegalovirus exposure and HLA in healthy donors. PCR primers comprised 60 Vbeta and 13 Jbeta primers. TCRdb keeps only in-frame clones here, not all; method: immunoSEQ multiplex PCR. The sample has about 41,000 clones. The CDR3 totals 15 residues. V was shortened by 2 bases and J by 0 bases, with 8 bases between the two germline ends. Germline V lookup: CDR1 MNHNS, CDR2 SASEGT. A note on this clone: Its specificity is not known.

Findings of the study overall: Being productive about 87% or about 30% of the time was typical of most TCR beta V segments in an earlier analysis. A reported reduction in N-insertions relative to the approximately 690-donor mean was seen in an Asian-associated ancestry cluster in a later analysis. V segments that were indistinguishable, TRBV6-2 and TRBV6-3 among them, were omitted from analysis.

The V and J genes are TRBV6-1 and TRBJ2-1; D not certain. Sequenced: PBMCs. The receptor comes from a man aged 30 to 39 in good health and CMV-seronegative. CDR3 protein: CASSEKESSYNEQFF. CDR3 sequence (DNA): TGTGCCAGCAGTGAAAAAGAGAGCTCCTACAATGAGCAGTTCTTC.